A single sample gave rise to the 2 T cell receptor beta chains below, sequenced in a study of PD-L1 blockade in urothelial cancer. Time point given: pretreatment peripheral blood. Profiling relied on immunoSEQ multiplex PCR, and the TCRdb table lists in-frame clones only, not all of them. The top ten hold 3.2% of the sample, which has 130,000 or so clones, roughly 83% seen once. Here the sequenced sample was PBMCs, taken around atezolizumab (anti-PD-L1) treatment. These receptors were taken from a man aged 50 to 59 with urothelial cancer.

This clone was counted only a few times. The chain combines TRBV5-1 with TRBJ2-7, with TRBD2 identical over 7 bases. Germline loops: CDR1 SGHRS, CDR2 YFSETQ. With V trimmed by 4 bases and J by 2 bases, 3 bases remained unmatched. This CDR3 spans 13 amino acids. The CDR3 loop is CASSPGLTYEQYF. For the CDR3, the DNA is TGCGCCAGCAGCCCGGGACTAACCTACGAGCAGTACTTC. Looking up the rest from reference TRBV5-1 and TRBJ2-7 gives the full variable domain: KAGVTQTPRYLIKTRGQQVTLSCSPISGHRSVSWYQQTPGQGLQFLFEYFSETQRNKGNFPGRFSGRQFSNSRSEMNVSTLELGDSALYLCASSPGLTYEQYFGPGTRLTVT.

The chain links TRBV4-1 to TRBJ2-3, with D possibly TRBD1 on 5 matching bases. The ends were cut back, 1 base at V and 5 bases at J, with 10 bases in the middle. The CDR3 contains 14 residues. Germline V gene sequence: CDR1 MGHRA, CDR2 YSYEKL. The CDR3: CASSQAGAVDTQYF. The CDR3 coding sequence is TGCGCCAGCAGCCAAGCTGGGGCCGTAGATACGCAGTATTTT.